This T cell receptor beta chain was found in a study of cytomegalovirus exposure and HLA in healthy donors. The study, taken as a whole, reports: Data from an earlier analysis indicated that most TCR beta V segments were productive either about 87% or about 30% of the time. Further analysis was carried out later, and it showed several of the most significant clusters appearing linked to common viral pathogens. Researchers catalogued roughly 150 TCR beta chains as cytomegalovirus-associated.

60 Vbeta and 13 Jbeta primers were used in PCR. Produced via immunoSEQ multiplex PCR; TCRdb's table is partial and in-frame only. The repertoire has some 200,000 clones, 82% of them found once; the top ten carry about 0.092%. On this clone itself: The antigen is not known.

CDR1 and CDR2 from the germline V gene are SGDLS and YYNGEE. This CDR3 region has 16 residues. Unmatched junction bases numbered 4, after V lost 3 bases and J lost 2 bases. The chain links TRBV9 to TRBJ2-3; TRBD2 matches 12 bases. This clonotype was obtained from a boy younger than 10 in good health and CMV-seronegative. Sequencing was carried out using PBMCs. CDR3 sequence (DNA): TGTGCCAGCAGCGGCCGGACTAGCGGGGACACAGATACGCAGTATTTT. As protein: CASSGRTSGDTDTQYF.